Sequencing of this TCR beta chain was carried out in a study of identical twins. This clonotype appeared a few times. Its antigen is not known. Template switching supplied a universal primer site; unique molecular identifiers were carried on the cDNA. One entry per CDR3 protein, called by TCRdb with MiXCR from the 5' RACE reads. The sample shows about 890,000 distinct CDR3 sequences, roughly an eighth of them seen only once. The germline V and J ends were trimmed by 0 bases and 2 bases, with 4 bases remaining between them. The CDR3 contains 14 residues. Germline CDR1 and CDR2: LGHNA and YNFKEQ. Overall study results and limits: While abundant cord blood beta clonotypes carried fewer insertions, memory repertoires showed no such pattern. Where out-of-frame alpha sequences were twin-shared, they showed excess low generation probability.

This sample was also put to use in a study of yellow fever vaccine responses in identical twins.

The chain is built from TRBV4-2 and TRBJ1-4; D not certain. What was sequenced was PBMCs. This receptor was obtained from a woman aged 18-29 years in good health. The CDR3 DNA reads TGTGCCAGCAGCCAAGAGGGGACTAATGAAAAACTGTTTTTT. The encoded protein is CASSQEGTNEKLFF.